Listed below are T cell receptor beta chains from one sample, sequenced in a study of blood T cells in healthy people across ages. TCRdb ran MiXCR on the 5' RACE reads and lists one entry per CDR3 protein. The sample shows nearly 800,000 distinct CDR3 sequences, roughly 50% of them seen only once. Input material: blood. These receptors were collected from a middle-aged man in good health. Each CDR3 is given without its conserved first and last residue. Not all rows give a size; the values are once, few, many and, for expanded clones, a class.

TRBV5-1	once	NA	ASSGGGRQETQY
TRBV6-5	NA	TRBJ2-7	ASSSQGGIQY
TRBV7-2	few	TRBJ2-7	ASSLAFLNRYEQY
TRBV20-1	NA	NA	GARDIDGGYEQY
TRBV25-1	few	TRBJ1-6	ASSASNRGLYNSPLH
TRBV7-9	NA	TRBJ2-5	ASSSGLGFKTQY
TRBV4-3	NA	TRBJ1-5	ASSQEAGDYNQPQH
TRBV10-3	once	TRBJ1-6	AISDSENNSPLH
TRBV20-1	few	TRBJ2-7	SVRGLALSSYEQY
TRBV27	NA	TRBJ2-5	VTAGGHDNEQY
TRBV6-6	NA	TRBJ2-4	ASNHAGGFGEQY
TRBV6-5	NA	TRBJ1-1	ASSYGQGIGGTEAF
TRBV20-1	NA	TRBJ1-4	SARGRQEKLF
TRBV5-1	NA	TRBJ2-5	ASSFQGQQETQY
TRBV2	NA	TRBJ2-5	ASSRRREETQY
TRBV10-3	NA	TRBJ2-3	AVGPADTQY
TRBV5-5	NA	TRBJ2-7	ASSLWAEYEQY
TRBV4-3	few	TRBJ2-7	ASSPAWTGGYEQY
TRBV6-2/TRBV6-3	NA	TRBJ2-5	ASSYRSTQETQY
TRBV6-4	NA	TRBJ2-2	ASSVAIGGELF
TRBV27	few	TRBJ1-5	ASSETGYQPQH
TRBV4-2	NA	TRBJ1-2	ASSQGAGGGYGYT
TRBV29-1	NA	NA	SVGYRGAAGEQY
TRBV6-1	NA	TRBJ2-2	AGEPAGRRTETPHDTGELF
TRBV20-1	NA	TRBJ2-1	SAPEAGRRYNEQF
TRBV6-2/TRBV6-3	NA	TRBJ1-2	ASKGTGNYGYT
TRBV20-1	NA	TRBJ2-5	SVVRQETQY
TRBV7-2	NA	TRBJ1-6	ASSLEGRGNSPLH
TRBV2	NA	TRBJ2-3	ASSEGQGGDTQY
TRBV10-3	NA	TRBJ2-7	ATGADSYEQY
TRBV28	few	TRBJ2-1	ASASDGSYNEQF
TRBV7-6	NA	TRBJ2-1	ASSAGLDQGEQF
TRBV28	few	TRBJ1-1	ASSLGATTEAF
TRBV20-1	once	TRBJ2-1	SARLAGRYEQF
TRBV2	NA	TRBJ2-5	ASSEFGDEQY
TRBV11-1	few	TRBJ1-1	ASSLEPGVGFTEAF
TRBV7-2	NA	TRBJ2-3	ASSPSQGSYTQY
TRBV18	few	TRBJ1-6	ASSPQGVNNSPLH
TRBV28	NA	TRBJ1-2	ASSPPDRGHIGYT
TRBV4-3	NA	NA	TSSQEGTSRNEQF
TRBV6-6	NA	TRBJ2-7	ASSYHVGDEQY
TRBV9	NA	TRBJ2-3	ASSTLTTDTQY
TRBV28	few	TRBJ2-1	ASSWNTGGLGNEQF
TRBV7-9	few	TRBJ1-1	ASSLASGTGGANTEAF
TRBV7-9	NA	TRBJ1-2	ASSSSGTGDILDYGYT
TRBV10-3	NA	TRBJ1-1	ATQGRQRNTEAF
TRBV6-4	NA	TRBJ2-6	ASSDATGDGANVLT
TRBV29-1	few	TRBJ2-1	SVPGLGWNEQF